These 13 T cell receptor beta chains originate from one sample sequenced in a study of blood T cell repertoires in COVID-19. Some clones are missing from TCRdb's copy, which holds only in-frame ones; the method was immunoSEQ multiplex PCR. The table has some 300,000 clones, roughly 87% seen once. The sample comprised PBMCs or T cells enriched from blood (not recorded which). Every receptor here comes from a woman in her thirties who had recovered from COVID-19.

The chain uses TRBV3-1 (or the pseudogene TRBV3-2) and TRBJ2-1, with 7 bases identical to TRBD2. The CDR3 contains 15 residues. V shed 5 bases and J 6 bases; nucleotides not matched to a gene: 10. In germline, CDR1 is LGHDT, CDR2 YNNKEL (reference sequence). The CDR3 loop reads CASSSRLGLGNEQFF. CDR3 nucleotide sequence: TGTGCCAGCAGCTCAAGGCTTGGACTAGGCAATGAGCAGTTCTTC.

The chain is built from TRBV15 and TRBJ1-5; 7 positions agree with TRBD1. CDR1 and CDR2 (germline): LNHNV, YYDKDF (reference sequence). V shed 6 bases, J shed 3 bases, and the junction held 8 bases outside the gene matches. This CDR3 is built from 15 residues. The CDR3 bases are TGTGCCACCAGTTCCAGGACAGGTCCCAATCAGCCCCAGCATTTT. Translating gives CATSSRTGPNQPQHF.

The rearrangement links TRBV19 to TRBJ2-7, with 13 bases matching TRBD2. Germline V gene data show CDR1 as LNHDA and CDR2 as SQIVND (reference sequence). The CDR3 has 13 amino acids. J was trimmed by 4 bases and V by 10 bases; bases with no gene match: 4. The DNA for the CDR3 is TGTGCCATAGGACTAGCGGGAGTTTACGAGCAGTACTTC. Translating it yields CAIGLAGVYEQYF. Looking up the rest from reference TRBV19 and TRBJ2-7 gives the full variable domain: DGGITQSPKYLFRKEGQNVTLSCEQNLNHDAMYWYRQDPGQGLRLIYYSQIVNDFQKGDIAEGYSVSREKKESFPLTVTSAQKNPTAFYLCAIGLAGVYEQYFGPGTRLTVT.

The rearrangement links TRBV6-2 or TRBV6-3 to TRBJ1-5; 7 bases map to TRBD1. The J segment lost 1 base and the V segment lost 1 base, leaving 10 bases of the junction unmatched. The germline CDR1 and CDR2 sequences are MNHEY and SVGEGT. The CDR3 length is 18 residues. CDR3 protein: CASSYWMNRGASNQPQHF. CDR3 in DNA: TGTGCCAGCAGTTACTGGATGAACAGGGGCGCGAGCAATCAGCCCCAGCATTTT.

The chain recombines TRBV27 with TRBJ2-1; D is undetermined. The germline gives CDR1 MNHEY, CDR2 SMNVEV (reference sequence). This CDR3 has 15 residues. The V and J ends lost 3 bases and 0 bases respectively, with 9 bases between them. The CDR3 DNA is TGTGCCAGCAGTTTCGTGGTCAGCTCCTACAATGAGCAGTTCTTC. Translating gives CASSFVVSSYNEQFF.

The chain recombines TRBV5-1 with TRBJ1-1; 8 bases are a match to TRBD1. In germline, CDR1 is SGHRS, CDR2 YFSETQ. V shed 0 bases, J shed 2 bases, and the junction held 9 bases outside the gene matches. CDR3 length equals 17 residues. CDR3 amino acids: CASSLGNTGGINTEAFF. Here the CDR3 DNA reads TGCGCCAGCAGCTTGGGTAATACAGGGGGAATAAACACTGAAGCTTTCTTT.

The chain uses TRBV2 and TRBJ2-1; maybe TRBD2 (6 bases). The CDR3 extends over 15 amino acids. V was shortened by 9 bases and J by 6 bases, with 21 bases between the two germline ends. In germline, CDR1 is SNHLY, CDR2 FYNNEI. In DNA, the CDR3 is TGTGCCAGTTCTGGGGTGGCGGGGCTTCGCAATGAGCAGTTCTTC. It specifies CASSGVAGLRNEQFF.

This chain links TRBV28 with TRBJ1-2; D might be TRBD1 (6 bases). CDR3 length: 14 amino acids. V was cut by 5 bases and J by 1 base, with 11 bases left in between. The germline gives CDR1 MDHEN, CDR2 SYDVKM. The CDR3 DNA follows: TGTGCCAGCAGTACAGGGCCTCTTAACTATGGCTACACCTTC. Protein product: CASSTGPLNYGYTF.

The chain uses TRBV24-1 and TRBJ2-7; TRBD1 matches 9 bases. Germline V gene sequence: CDR1 KGHDR, CDR2 SFDVKD. The CDR3 is 18 amino acids. The trim removed 3 bases at V and 3 bases at J, leaving 14 bases unmatched. CDR3 nucleotide sequence: TGTGCCACCAGTGATCGGGGACAGGGCCAACTAGTAGGCTACGAGCAGTACTTC. The encoded protein is CATSDRGQGQLVGYEQYF.

The rearrangement uses TRBV7-8 and TRBJ2-1; 9 nucleotides align to TRBD1. The length of the CDR3 is 15 residues. Per germline, CDR1 SGHVS and CDR2 FQNEAQ. V gave up 0 bases and J gave up 6 bases; unmatched junction bases: 3. This chain's CDR3 is CASSLAGQGSNEQFF. DNA of the CDR3: TGTGCCAGCAGCTTAGCTGGACAGGGGTCCAATGAGCAGTTCTTC.

The chain uses TRBV5-1 and TRBJ1-2, with D perhaps matching TRBD1 (6 bases). The CDR3 length is 17 residues. The germline V and J ends were trimmed by 4 bases and 5 bases, with 24 bases remaining between them. Per the germline V gene, CDR1 is SGHRS and CDR2 is YFSETQ. The DNA of the CDR3 is TGCGCCAGCAGCCCGACAGGCCTCCTAGGATATAATTATGGCTACACCTTC. Amino acid sequence: CASSPTGLLGYNYGYTF.

This clone appeared a few times. The rearrangement joins TRBV3-1 (or the pseudogene TRBV3-2) to TRBJ1-5; a weak D match, TRBD1 (6 bases). Germline CDR1 reads LGHDT; CDR2 reads YNNKEL (reference sequence). The CDR3 contains 15 residues. The ends were cut back, 4 bases at V and 2 bases at J, with 12 bases in the middle. The CDR3 coding sequence is TGTGCCAGCAGCCGCACACAGGGTGGCAATCAGCCCCAGCATTTT. Its protein product is CASSRTQGGNQPQHF.

This sequence joins TRBV7-6 and TRBJ2-5; a possible D gene is TRBD2 (6 bases). This CDR3 has 16 residues. V dropped 0 bases and J dropped 3 bases, with 14 bases sitting between them. CDR1 is SGHVS and CDR2 is FNYEAQ in the germline V gene. CDR3 nucleotides: TGTGCCAGCAGCTTAGCGAATGGGACTCCTAAAGAGACCCAGTACTTC. It encodes CASSLANGTPKETQYF.